Sequencing of this T cell receptor (beta chain) was carried out in a study of T cells in Graves' hyperthyroidism and ophthalmopathy. The CDR3 is 12 amino acids. This clonotype was observed a handful of times. The junction departs from germline at one end; a sequencing error may be responsible. Amplified regions were TCR beta CDR3 sequences from RNA transcripts. The HTBI primer set was used in a first-round RT-PCR of the TCR CDR3. TCRdb independently ran MiXCR on the multiplex PCR reads; one entry per CDR3 protein. The data contain approximately 520,000 distinct CDR3 sequences, 20% to 25% of them singletons.

Sample: blood. This clonotype was obtained from a man aged 18 to 35 with Graves' hyperthyroidism. The rearrangement links TRBV12-3 or TRBV12-4 to TRBJ2-4; 8 bases map to TRBD2. CDR3 protein: CASSFALSGGDF. The CDR3 DNA reads TGTGCCAGCAGTTTTGCCCTTTCGGGGGGGGACTTC.